This TCR beta chain came from a study of blood T cell repertoires in COVID-19. Sequencing was performed with immunoSEQ multiplex PCR; in TCRdb, only in-frame clones are kept and a portion is missing. The data hold more than 150,000 clones, with approximately 86% observed a single time. The sample consisted of peripheral blood. The TCR was taken from a man aged 40-49 years with active or convalescent COVID-19.

The CDR3 DNA reads TGTGCCAGCAGTAACGGGGAAAAACTGTTTTTT. This codes for CASSNGEKLFF. The J gene is TRBJ1-4, the V gene TRBV28; D gene uncertain. In germline, CDR1 is MDHEN, CDR2 SYDVKM. The CDR3 has 11 residues. Between the trimmed V and J ends, which lost 5 bases and 8 bases, there was a span of 6 bases.